This TCR beta chain emerged from a study of cytomegalovirus exposure and HLA in healthy donors. CDR1 and CDR2 (germline): SEHNR, FQNEAQ (reference sequence). The CDR3 contains 15 residues. This PCR relied on a set of 60 Vbeta primers and 13 Jbeta primers. Libraries were prepared by immunoSEQ multiplex PCR; TCRdb keeps only in-frame clonotypes and omits some of them. The sample lists fewer than 150,000 clones, about 82% occurring once. On this clone itself: The antigen is undetermined.

Whole-study results and caveats: An analysis done earlier found most TCR beta V segments productive about 87% or about 30% of the time. Later on, an analysis showed TCR association rates differing by HLA locus, with DRB1 the most and HLA-C the fewest. The study recorded 150 to 200 TCR beta chains that were cytomegalovirus-associated.

This TCR was recovered from a man aged 30 to 39 in good health. Sequencing was performed on PBMCs. V is TRBV7-9 and J is TRBJ1-1; 8 nucleotides line up with TRBD1. The CDR3 is CSTHEAGGWGTEAFF. The CDR3 nucleotides read TGTTCCACCCACGAGGCAGGGGGCTGGGGCACTGAAGCTTTCTTT.